These 24 T cell receptor beta chains originate from one sample sequenced in a study of cytomegalovirus exposure and HLA in healthy donors. The study ran its PCR with 60 Vbeta and 13 Jbeta primers. The table came from immunoSEQ multiplex PCR; TCRdb's copy has only in-frame clones and leaves some out. The repertoire holds approximately 110,000 clones, with 77% as singletons. The sequencing input was PBMCs. The receptors derive from a woman between 40 and 50 years old in good health and CMV-seropositive.

This clone has more than one count but fewer than ten. The gene calls are TRBV7-2 and TRBJ2-7, with 9 bases lining up with TRBD2. The germline CDR1 and CDR2 sequences are SGHTA and FQGNSA. V shed 4 bases, J shed 5 bases, and the junction held 9 bases outside the gene matches. The CDR3 is 15 amino acids. This CDR3 reads CASSSLAGPAHEQYF. In DNA form, the CDR3 reads TGTGCCAGCAGCTCCCTAGCGGGGCCAGCGCACGAGCAGTACTTC.

The chain recombines TRBV2 with TRBJ1-5; tentative D call: TRBD1 (5 bases). V was pared by 7 bases and J by 4 bases, with 11 bases between. This CDR3 is 13 amino acids long. CDR1 SNHLY and CDR2 FYNNEI come from the germline V gene. CDR3 nucleotides: TGTGCCAGCACCCGACAGTATAATCAGCCCCAGCATTTT. The encoded protein is CASTRQYNQPQHF.

The V gene is TRBV30, the J gene TRBJ2-7, with 12 bases that match TRBD2. CDR3 length: 15 amino acids. Looked up from germline, CDR1 is GTSNPN and CDR2 is SVGIG (reference sequence). The J segment lost 2 bases and the V segment lost 2 bases, leaving 4 bases of the junction unmatched. The CDR3 region has the DNA TGTGCCTGGAGTCCTAGCGGGAGGGACACCTACGAGCAGTACTTC. It yields the protein CAWSPSGRDTYEQYF.

The chain joins TRBV5-1 to TRBJ1-4, with D tentatively TRBD1 (5 bases). Trimming stripped 1 base from V and 4 bases from J, with 14 bases between. This CDR3 spans 16 amino acids. The germline CDR1 and CDR2 sequences are SGHRS and YFSETQ. The CDR3 coding sequence is TGCGCCAGCAGCTTGTGGAGGGACGGTCGTAATGAAAAACTGTTTTTT. Translating it yields CASSLWRDGRNEKLFF.

In this sample, this clone turned up once. The rearrangement uses TRBV6-1 and TRBJ1-6; TRBD1 might be the D (6 bases). The CDR3 runs to 14 residues. V lost 10 bases to trimming and J lost 7 bases, with 17 bases between them. From germline, CDR1 is MNHNS and CDR2 SASEGT. For the CDR3, the DNA is TGTGCCACTTCCGGCGGGGGGGGCAATTCACCCCTCCACTTT. It codes for CATSGGGGNSPLHF.

The V gene is TRBV2, the J gene TRBJ1-2; unclear D gene. CDR1 is SNHLY and CDR2 is FYNNEI in the germline V gene. The CDR3 consists of 14 residues. The ends were cut back, 4 bases at V and 4 bases at J, with 13 bases in the middle. CDR3 protein: CASSGEIFGYGYTF. As DNA, the CDR3 is TGTGCCAGCAGTGGTGAGATTTTTGGCTATGGCTACACCTTC.

This clone has only a few counts. CDR3 loop: CASSWTGGAGEKLFF. In DNA form, the CDR3 reads TGTGCCAGCAGCTGGACAGGGGGCGCGGGTGAAAAACTGTTTTTT. The gene calls are TRBV5-6 and TRBJ1-4; 11 bases line up with TRBD1. The CDR3 extends over 15 amino acids. The germline gives CDR1 SGHDT, CDR2 YYEEEE. J was trimmed by 7 bases and V by 3 bases; bases with no gene match: 5.

Only one count was recorded for this clone. This chain links TRBV19 with TRBJ1-2; 7 bases match TRBD1. CDR1 and CDR2 (germline): LNHDA, SQIVND (reference sequence). CDR3 size: 15 residues. J gave up 4 bases and V 5 bases, and 10 bases lay outside the gene matches. Written as DNA, the CDR3 is TGTGCCAGTAGTTCAACAGGGGCCGACGCCTATGGCTACACCTTC. It is translated as CASSSTGADAYGYTF. Filled out from reference TRBV19 and TRBJ1-2, the complete variable domain reads DGGITQSPKYLFRKEGQNVTLSCEQNLNHDAMYWYRQDPGQGLRLIYYSQIVNDFQKGDIAEGYSVSREKKESFPLTVTSAQKNPTAFYLCASSSTGADAYGYTFGSGTRLTVV.

The CDR3 DNA follows: TGTGCCAGTGGACAGGGGGATACAGATACGCAGTATTTT. The encoded protein is CASGQGDTDTQYF. The gene calls are TRBV19 and TRBJ2-3, with TRBD1 matching over 10 bases. J was trimmed by 3 bases and V by 8 bases; bases with no gene match: 2. Germline assignment: CDR1 LNHDA and CDR2 SQIVND (reference sequence). The CDR3 is 13 amino acids.

This clone was picked up one time. At one end the junction does not follow the germline gene, possibly because of a read error. The rearrangement joins TRBV9 to TRBJ2-5; perhaps TRBD1 as D (7 bases). The J call may be mistaken, given a closer DNA end match to TRBJ2-7. Germline V gene sequence: CDR1 SGDLS, CDR2 YYNGEE. There are 15 residues in the CDR3. The CDR3 region has the DNA TGTGCCAGTAGCGTAGGTCAGGGGGGAGGATACGAGCAGTACTTC. Its protein is CASSVGQGGGYEQYF.

This clone has just one count. This rearrangement joins TRBV5-1 to TRBJ2-1; 10 nucleotides line up with TRBD2. The CDR3 extends over 18 amino acids. Germline CDR1 reads SGHRS; CDR2 reads YFSETQ. Unmatched junction bases numbered 18, after V lost 4 bases and J lost 8 bases. The DNA for the CDR3 is TGCGCCAGCAGCCCACTCCTCCGGGCTAGCGGGAGAAGGGATGAGCAGTTCTTC. Translating it yields CASSPLLRASGRRDEQFF.

As regards this clone: The sample carries other DNA sequences with the same CDR3. The chain links TRBV2 to TRBJ1-5; 8 bases are a match to TRBD1. The CDR3 runs 13 residues. The V gene's germline CDR1 is SNHLY and CDR2 FYNNEI. Trimming took 6 bases from V and 4 from J; bases not matched to a gene: 2. In nucleotides, the CDR3 is TGTGCCAGCAGAGGACAGGGAAATCAGCCCCAGCATTTT. Amino acid sequence: CASRGQGNQPQHF. The full variable domain, in which reference TRBV2 and TRBJ1-5 provide the parts outside the CDR3, is EPEVTQTPSHQVTQMGQEVILRCVPISNHLYFYWYRQILGQKVEFLVSFYNNEISEKSEIFDDQFSVERPDGSNFTLKIRSTKLEDSAMYFCASRGQGNQPQHFGDGTRLSIL.

J is TRBJ1-3 and V is TRBV19; no reliable D call. The CDR3 consists of 15 residues. V lost 1 base, J lost 8 bases, and 15 bases lay in between. Germline V gives CDR1 LNHDA, CDR2 SQIVND (reference sequence). The CDR3 DNA reads TGTGCCAGTAGTATAGGAGGGTCCTACAGAGACACCATATATTTT. Translating gives CASSIGGSYRDTIYF. The full variable domain, its missing parts supplied by reference TRBV19 and TRBJ1-3, is DGGITQSPKYLFRKEGQNVTLSCEQNLNHDAMYWYRQDPGQGLRLIYYSQIVNDFQKGDIAEGYSVSREKKESFPLTVTSAQKNPTAFYLCASSIGGSYRDTIYFGEGSWLTVV.

CDR3 residues: CASSRDSEETQYF. CDR3 nucleotide sequence: TGTGCCAGCAGCCGTGACAGCGAAGAGACCCAGTACTTC. This sequence joins TRBV7-6 and TRBJ2-5; maybe TRBD1 (5 bases). CDR3 length: 13 amino acids. The germline V and J ends were trimmed by 5 bases and 3 bases, with 10 bases remaining between them. Looked up from germline, CDR1 is SGHVS and CDR2 is FNYEAQ.

The V and J genes are TRBV21-1 and TRBJ2-5; the table's D call TRBD2 went unverified against the DNA. The end of the DNA fits TRBJ2-7 better, so the J call may be wrong. TRBV21-1 is noted as a pseudogene. The CDR3 loop spans 12 amino acids. CDR3 sequence: CASSAASHEQYF. The CDR3 DNA is TGTGCCAGCAGCGCCGCCTCCCACGAGCAGTACTTC.

The chain joins TRBV5-5 to TRBJ1-2; tentative D call: TRBD1 (5 bases). Germline V lookup: CDR1 SGHKS, CDR2 YYEKEE (reference sequence). The CDR3 is 14 residues long. Trimming shortened V by 5 bases and J by 4 bases, and 15 bases separated the two germline ends. CDR3 in amino acids: CASRLGQDGYGYTF. CDR3 in DNA: TGTGCCAGCAGACTGGGGCAGGACGGCTATGGCTACACCTTC.

V is TRBV30 and J is TRBJ1-1, with D possibly TRBD1 on 5 matching bases. CDR3 length equals 13 residues. V dropped 3 bases and J dropped 4 bases, with 12 bases sitting between them. Germline V gene sequence: CDR1 GTSNPN, CDR2 SVGIG (reference sequence). The CDR3 here is CAWRNSGGTEAFF. The DNA for the CDR3 is TGTGCCTGGAGAAATTCGGGGGGCACTGAAGCTTTCTTT.

The V gene is TRBV11-2, the J gene TRBJ1-5; D gene unclear. Deletions cut 4 bases from V and 5 bases from J, with 9 bases between. CDR3 length: 13 amino acids. Germline lookup yields CDR1 SGHAT and CDR2 FQNNGV. The CDR3, as DNA: TGTGCCAGCAGCTCGACTAGAGATCAGCCCCAGCATTTT. The encoded protein is CASSSTRDQPQHF.

This chain uses TRBV11-2 with TRBJ2-1; 8 bases align to TRBD2. CDR1 is SGHAT and CDR2 is FQNNGV in the germline V gene. V trimming: 5 bases; J trimming: 7 bases; junction bases outside the gene matches: 16. This CDR3 spans 17 amino acids. CDR3 coding DNA: TGTGCCAGCAGCGCGAGACCAGCGGGAGAGATGGGGAATGAGCAGTTCTTC. Translation: CASSARPAGEMGNEQFF.

Regarding this clone: The junction and the germline gene differ at one end; a read error may be behind it. This sequence joins TRBV7-7 and TRBJ2-5, with D maybe TRBD1 (5 bases). Germline CDR1 and CDR2: SSHAT and FNYEAQ (reference sequence). The CDR3 runs to 12 residues. The CDR3 region has the DNA TGTGCTAGCAGCTCAGGGTCGGAGACCCAGTACTTC. Encoded protein: CASSSGSETQYF.

The chain uses TRBV5-1 and TRBJ2-2; no firm D call. The V gene's germline CDR1 is SGHRS and CDR2 YFSETQ. Trimming removed 0 bases from V and 10 bases from J, with 19 bases in between. CDR3 length equals 16 residues. DNA of the CDR3: TGCGCCAGCAGCTTGGGATTTGCGGCGGAGTCGGAGGAGCTGTTTTTT. It yields the protein CASSLGFAAESEELFF.

The chain combines TRBV28 with TRBJ2-7; TRBD1 agrees at 8 bases. The CDR3 is 13 residues long. Germline V gene data show CDR1 as MDHEN and CDR2 as SYDVKM. V was clipped by 10 bases and J by 3 bases; unmatched bases: 8. CDR3 sequence (DNA): TGTGCCACGGAAGCAGGGGGCCTCTACGAGCAGTACTTC. Its translation is CATEAGGLYEQYF.

V and J are TRBV28 and TRBJ1-3; possibly TRBD1 for D (5 bases). The V gene's germline CDR1 is MDHEN and CDR2 SYDVKM. The CDR3 length is 15 residues. Trimming left V 2 bases short and J 3 bases short, with 11 bases between. The CDR3 spells CASSLGGARGNTIYF. CDR3 nucleotides: TGTGCCAGCAGTTTAGGAGGGGCCCGTGGAAACACCATATATTTT.

The rearrangement links TRBV7-3 to TRBJ2-3, with TRBD2 matching 7 bases. With 5 bases clipped from V and 2 bases from J, the junction kept 1 base outside the gene matches. The CDR3 loop spans 13 amino acids. CDR1 is SGHTA, CDR2 FQGTGA, per germline. The CDR3 region is CASSRDYTDTQYF. For the CDR3, the DNA is TGTGCCAGCAGCCGGGACTACACAGATACGCAGTATTTT.